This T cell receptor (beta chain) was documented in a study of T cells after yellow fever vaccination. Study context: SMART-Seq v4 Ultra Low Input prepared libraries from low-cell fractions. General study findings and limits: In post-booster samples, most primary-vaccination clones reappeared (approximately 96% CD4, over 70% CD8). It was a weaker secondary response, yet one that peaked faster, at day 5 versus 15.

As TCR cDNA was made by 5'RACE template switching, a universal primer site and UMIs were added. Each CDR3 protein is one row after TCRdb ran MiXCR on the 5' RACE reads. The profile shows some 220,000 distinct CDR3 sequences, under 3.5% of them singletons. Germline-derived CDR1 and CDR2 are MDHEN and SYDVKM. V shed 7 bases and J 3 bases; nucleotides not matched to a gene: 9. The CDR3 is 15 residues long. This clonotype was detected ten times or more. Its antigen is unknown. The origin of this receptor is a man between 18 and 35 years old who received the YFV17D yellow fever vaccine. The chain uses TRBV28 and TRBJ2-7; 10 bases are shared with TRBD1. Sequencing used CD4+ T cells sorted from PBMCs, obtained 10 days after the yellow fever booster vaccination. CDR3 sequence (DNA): TGTGCCAGCACCACTTGGGGGACAGGGGTCTACGAGCAGTACTTC. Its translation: CASTTWGTGVYEQYF. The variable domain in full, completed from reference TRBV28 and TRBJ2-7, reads DVKVTQSSRYLVKRTGEKVFLECVQDMDHENMFWYRQDPGLGLRLIYFSYDVKMKEKGDIPEGYSVSREKKERFSLILESASTNQTSMYLCASTTWGTGVYEQYFGPGTRLTVT.